This T cell receptor (beta chain) originates from a study of regulatory T cells in long-lasting Graves disease. Overall study findings and caveats: More public clonotypes were shared by persistent patients (2,741) than by new patients (fewer than 1,000).

Concerning this clonotype itself: Its target is not known.

The time point: persistent/refractory GD, antithyroid drugs over 5 years with positive TRAb. After RNA was extracted from PBMCs, the TCR library was made from it. Graves' disease diagnosis was established per American Thyroid Association guidelines. Building the TCR beta libraries relied on iRepertoire HTBI primers, and CDR3 regions underwent Arm-PCR. TCRdb re-derived calls from the multiplex PCR reads in MiXCR, one entry per CDR3 protein. The sample includes about 660,000 distinct CDR3 sequences, 30% seen only once; the top ten take about 42%. The TCR comes from a female donor with Graves disease. The specimen comprised peripheral blood mononuclear cells (PBMCs), sampled when the disease was refractory, from a patient treated with antithyroid drugs.

The CDR3 sequence is CSASNRDTYYGYTF. The CDR3, as DNA: TGCAGTGCTAGTAACCGGGACACGTACTATGGCTACACCTTC. J is TRBJ1-2 and V is TRBV20-1; tentatively, D is TRBD1 (6 bases). Trimming took off 3 bases at V and 3 bases at J, with 14 bases between the two ends. The CDR3 covers 14 residues. Germline CDR1 and CDR2: DFQATT and SNEGSKA (reference sequence).